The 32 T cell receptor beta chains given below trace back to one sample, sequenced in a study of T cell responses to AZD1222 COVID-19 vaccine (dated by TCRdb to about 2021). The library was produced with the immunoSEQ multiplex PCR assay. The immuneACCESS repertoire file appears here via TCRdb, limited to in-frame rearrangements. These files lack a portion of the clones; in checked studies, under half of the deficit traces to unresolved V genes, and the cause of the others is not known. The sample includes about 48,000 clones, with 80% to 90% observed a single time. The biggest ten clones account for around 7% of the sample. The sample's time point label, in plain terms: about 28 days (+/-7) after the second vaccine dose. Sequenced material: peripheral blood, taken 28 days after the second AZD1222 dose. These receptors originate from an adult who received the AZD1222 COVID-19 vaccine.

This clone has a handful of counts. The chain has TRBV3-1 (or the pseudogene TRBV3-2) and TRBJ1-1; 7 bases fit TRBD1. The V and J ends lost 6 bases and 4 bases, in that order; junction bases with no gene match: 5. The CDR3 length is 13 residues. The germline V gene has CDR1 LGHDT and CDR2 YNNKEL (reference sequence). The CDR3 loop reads CASSRQGSTEAFF. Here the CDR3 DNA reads TGTGCCAGCAGTCGACAGGGTAGCACTGAAGCTTTCTTT.

The CDR3 here is CASSPGETGNTGELFF. In DNA form, the CDR3 reads TGTGCCAGCAGCCCCGGTGAGACAGGGAACACCGGGGAGCTGTTTTTT. This chain joins TRBV4-2 and TRBJ2-2; tentatively, D is TRBD1 (6 bases). V was cut by 4 bases and J by 1 base, with 13 bases left in between. This CDR3 has 16 amino acids. Germline V CDR1 and CDR2: LGHNA, YNFKEQ.

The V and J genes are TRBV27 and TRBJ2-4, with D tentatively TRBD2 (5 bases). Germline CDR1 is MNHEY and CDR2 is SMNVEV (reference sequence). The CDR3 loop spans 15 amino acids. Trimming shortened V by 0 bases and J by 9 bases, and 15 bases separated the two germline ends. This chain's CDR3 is CASSLSSGLHGIQYF. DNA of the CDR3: TGTGCCAGCAGTTTATCCTCAGGACTGCACGGCATTCAGTACTTC.

The CDR3 DNA is TGTGCCTGGAGCGGGGGCCCTGAAGCTTTCTTT. Protein product: CAWSGGPEAFF. The genes are TRBV30 and TRBJ1-1; D is perhaps TRBD1 (6 bases). This CDR3 comprises 11 residues. V lost 3 bases and J lost 6, with 8 bases in between. The V gene's germline CDR1 is GTSNPN and CDR2 SVGIG (reference sequence).

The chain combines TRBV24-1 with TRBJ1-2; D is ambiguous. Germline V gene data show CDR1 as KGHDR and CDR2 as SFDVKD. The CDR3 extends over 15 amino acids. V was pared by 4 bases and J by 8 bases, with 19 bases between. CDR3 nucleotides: TGTGCCACCAGTGACTCTGTGAGGTCCCTGGGAGGCTACACCTTC. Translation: CATSDSVRSLGGYTF.

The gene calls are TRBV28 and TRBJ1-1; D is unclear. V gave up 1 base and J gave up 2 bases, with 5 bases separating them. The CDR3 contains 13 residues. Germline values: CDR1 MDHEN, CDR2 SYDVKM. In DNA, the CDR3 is TGTGCCAGCAGTTTATTGACAAACACTGAAGCTTTCTTT. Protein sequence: CASSLLTNTEAFF. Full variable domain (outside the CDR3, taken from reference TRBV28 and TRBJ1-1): DVKVTQSSRYLVKRTGEKVFLECVQDMDHENMFWYRQDPGLGLRLIYFSYDVKMKEKGDIPEGYSVSREKKERFSLILESASTNQTSMYLCASSLLTNTEAFFGQGTRLTVV.

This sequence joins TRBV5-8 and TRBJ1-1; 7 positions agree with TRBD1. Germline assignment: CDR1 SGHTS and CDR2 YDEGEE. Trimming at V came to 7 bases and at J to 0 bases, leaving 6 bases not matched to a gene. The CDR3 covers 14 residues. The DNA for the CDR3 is TGTGCCAGCGCGGGACAGCCTATGAACACTGAAGCTTTCTTT. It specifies CASAGQPMNTEAFF.

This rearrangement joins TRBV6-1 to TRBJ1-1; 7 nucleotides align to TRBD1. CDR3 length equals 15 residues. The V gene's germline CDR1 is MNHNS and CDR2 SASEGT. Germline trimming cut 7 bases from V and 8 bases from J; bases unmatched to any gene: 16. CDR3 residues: CASTKRGGAGFEAFF. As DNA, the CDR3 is TGTGCCAGCACCAAAAGAGGGGGCGCGGGGTTCGAAGCTTTCTTT.

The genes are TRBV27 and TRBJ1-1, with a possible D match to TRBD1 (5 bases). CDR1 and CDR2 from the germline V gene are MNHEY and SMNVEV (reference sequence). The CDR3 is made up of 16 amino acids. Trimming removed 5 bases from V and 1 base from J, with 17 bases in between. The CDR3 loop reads CASSTYAFQGNTEAFF. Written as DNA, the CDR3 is TGTGCCAGCAGTACGTATGCCTTTCAGGGGAACACTGAAGCTTTCTTT.

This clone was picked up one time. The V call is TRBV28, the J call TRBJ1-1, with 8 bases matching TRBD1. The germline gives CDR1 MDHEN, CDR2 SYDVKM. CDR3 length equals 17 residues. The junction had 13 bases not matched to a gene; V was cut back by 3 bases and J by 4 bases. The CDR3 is CASSFRWAGGEGTEAFF. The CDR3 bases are TGTGCCAGCAGTTTCAGGTGGGCAGGGGGCGAAGGCACTGAAGCTTTCTTT.

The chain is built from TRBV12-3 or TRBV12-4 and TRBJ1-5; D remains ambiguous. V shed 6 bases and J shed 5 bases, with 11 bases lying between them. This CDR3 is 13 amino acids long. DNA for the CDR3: TGTGCCAGCAGCCCCAGGCCGGATCAGCCCCAGCATTTT. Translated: CASSPRPDQPQHF.

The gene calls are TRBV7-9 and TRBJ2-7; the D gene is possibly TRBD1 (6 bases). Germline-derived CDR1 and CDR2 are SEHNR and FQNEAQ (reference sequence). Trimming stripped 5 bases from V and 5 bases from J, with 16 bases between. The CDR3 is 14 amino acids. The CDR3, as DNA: TGTGCCAGCAGCCTCCGACAGGACTTGGACGAGCAGTACTTC. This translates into CASSLRQDLDEQYF.

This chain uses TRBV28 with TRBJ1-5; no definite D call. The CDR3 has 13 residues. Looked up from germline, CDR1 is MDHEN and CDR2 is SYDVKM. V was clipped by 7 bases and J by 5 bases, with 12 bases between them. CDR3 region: CASIPQLHQPQHF. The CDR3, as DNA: TGTGCCAGCATCCCTCAGTTGCATCAGCCCCAGCATTTT.

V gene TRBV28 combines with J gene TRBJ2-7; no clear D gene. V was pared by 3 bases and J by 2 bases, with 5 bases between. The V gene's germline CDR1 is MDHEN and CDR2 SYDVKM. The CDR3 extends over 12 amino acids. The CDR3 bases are TGTGCCAGCAGTTTGCCGCCCTACGAGCAGTACTTC. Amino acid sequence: CASSLPPYEQYF.

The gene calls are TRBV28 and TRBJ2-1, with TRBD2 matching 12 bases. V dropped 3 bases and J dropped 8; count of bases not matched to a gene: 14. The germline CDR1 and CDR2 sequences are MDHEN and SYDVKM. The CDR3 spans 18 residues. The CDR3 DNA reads TGTGCCAGCAGTTTCCCCAGATTTCTAGCGGGAGGGCTCGATGAGCAGTTCTTC. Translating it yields CASSFPRFLAGGLDEQFF.

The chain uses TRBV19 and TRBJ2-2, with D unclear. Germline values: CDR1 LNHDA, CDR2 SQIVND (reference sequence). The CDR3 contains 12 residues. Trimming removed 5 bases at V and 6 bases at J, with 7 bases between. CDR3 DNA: TGTGCCAGTAGTTTAGGTTCCGGGGAGCTGTTTTTT. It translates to CASSLGSGELFF.

The CDR3 region is CASSLPGPPPDEQFF. The CDR3 DNA reads as TGTGCCAGCAGCCTGCCGGGTCCCCCACCTGACGAGCAGTTCTTC. V and J are TRBV3-1 (or the pseudogene TRBV3-2) and TRBJ2-1; D uncertain. The CDR3 consists of 15 residues. Germline V lookup: CDR1 LGHDT, CDR2 YNNKEL (reference sequence). With 4 bases removed from V and 10 bases from J, the gap between germline ends came to 20 bases.

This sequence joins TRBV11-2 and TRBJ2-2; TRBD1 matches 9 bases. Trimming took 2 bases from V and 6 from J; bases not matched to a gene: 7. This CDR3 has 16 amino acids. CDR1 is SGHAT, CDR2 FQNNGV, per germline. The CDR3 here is CASSLYDRGVAGELFF. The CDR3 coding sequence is TGTGCCAGCAGCTTATACGACAGGGGGGTCGCCGGGGAGCTGTTTTTT.

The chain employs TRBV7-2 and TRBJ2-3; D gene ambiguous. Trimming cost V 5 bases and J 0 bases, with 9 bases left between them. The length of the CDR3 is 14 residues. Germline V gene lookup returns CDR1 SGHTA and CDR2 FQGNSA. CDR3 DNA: TGTGCCAGCAGCCCCCCCTCTAGCACAGATACGCAGTATTTT. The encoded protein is CASSPPSSTDTQYF.

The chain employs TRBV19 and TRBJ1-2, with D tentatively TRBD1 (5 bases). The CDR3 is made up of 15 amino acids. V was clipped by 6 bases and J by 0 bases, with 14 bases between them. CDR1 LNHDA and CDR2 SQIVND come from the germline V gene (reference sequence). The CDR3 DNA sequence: TGTGCCAGTAGAATTGACCCGGGGGCTAACTATGGCTACACCTTC. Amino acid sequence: CASRIDPGANYGYTF.

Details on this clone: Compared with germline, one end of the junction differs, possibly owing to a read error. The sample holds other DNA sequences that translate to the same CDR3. The CDR3 DNA reads TGCGCCAGCAGCCAAGCGAGCAGGCTTAGCAATCAGCCTCAGCATTTT. Translating gives CASSQASRLSNQPQHF. V and J are TRBV4-1 and TRBJ1-5; D gene unclear. Germline lookup yields CDR1 MGHRA and CDR2 YSYEKL. The CDR3 extends over 16 amino acids.

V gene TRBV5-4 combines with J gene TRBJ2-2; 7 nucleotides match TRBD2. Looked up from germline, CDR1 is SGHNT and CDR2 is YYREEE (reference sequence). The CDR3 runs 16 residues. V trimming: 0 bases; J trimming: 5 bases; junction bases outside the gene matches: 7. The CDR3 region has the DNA TGTGCCAGCAGCTTGGATGGCGGGAGAGGGACCGGGGAGCTGTTTTTT. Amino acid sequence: CASSLDGGRGTGELFF.

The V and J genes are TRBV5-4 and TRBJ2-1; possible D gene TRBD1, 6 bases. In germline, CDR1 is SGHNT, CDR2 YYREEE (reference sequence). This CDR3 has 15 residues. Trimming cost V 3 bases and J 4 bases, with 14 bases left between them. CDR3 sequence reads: CASSSPLGAYNEQFF. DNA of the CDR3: TGTGCCAGCAGCTCCCCCTTGGGGGCTTACAATGAGCAGTTCTTC. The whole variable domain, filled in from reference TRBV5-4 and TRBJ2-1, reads ETGVTQSPTHLIKTRGQQVTLRCSSQSGHNTVSWYQQALGQGPQFIFQYYREEENGRGNFPPRFSGLQFPNYSSELNVNALELDDSALYLCASSSPLGAYNEQFFGPGTRLTVL.

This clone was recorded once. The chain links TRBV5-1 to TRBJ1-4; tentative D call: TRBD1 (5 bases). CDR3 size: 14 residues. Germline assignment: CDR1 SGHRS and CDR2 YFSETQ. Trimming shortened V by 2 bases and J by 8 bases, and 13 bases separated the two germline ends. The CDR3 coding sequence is TGCGCCAGCAGCTTCGAAGGGGTAGTCGAAAAACTGTTTTTT. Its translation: CASSFEGVVEKLFF.

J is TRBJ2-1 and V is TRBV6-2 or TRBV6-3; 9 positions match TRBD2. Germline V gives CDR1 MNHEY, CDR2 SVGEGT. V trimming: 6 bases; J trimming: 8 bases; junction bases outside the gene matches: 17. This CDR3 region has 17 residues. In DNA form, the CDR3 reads TGTGCCAGCAGATACACGGCGGGAGGGAGCCGGACTGATGAGCAGTTCTTC. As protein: CASRYTAGGSRTDEQFF.

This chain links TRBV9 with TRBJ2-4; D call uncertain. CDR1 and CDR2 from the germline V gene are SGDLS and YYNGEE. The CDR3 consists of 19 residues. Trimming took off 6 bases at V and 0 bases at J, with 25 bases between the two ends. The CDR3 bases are TGTGCCAGCACCCCCCCCTCACTTAACTTTGTGATAGCCAAAAACATTCAGTACTTC. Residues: CASTPPSLNFVIAKNIQYF.

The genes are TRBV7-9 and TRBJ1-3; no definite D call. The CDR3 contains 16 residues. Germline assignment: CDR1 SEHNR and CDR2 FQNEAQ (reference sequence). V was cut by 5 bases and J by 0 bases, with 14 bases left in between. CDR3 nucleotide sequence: TGTGCCAGCAGCACCGAATTTGGAGTCTCTGGAAACACCATATATTTT. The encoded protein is CASSTEFGVSGNTIYF.

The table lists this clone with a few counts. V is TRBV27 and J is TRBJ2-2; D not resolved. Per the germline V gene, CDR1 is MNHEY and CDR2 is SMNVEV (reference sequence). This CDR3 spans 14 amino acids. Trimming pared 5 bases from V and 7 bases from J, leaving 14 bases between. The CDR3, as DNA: TGTGCCAGCAGTCTCCTCCTAGAGGTCGGGGAGCTGTTTTTT. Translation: CASSLLLEVGELFF.

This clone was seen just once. The CDR3 loop reads CATSDPTVTEAFF. The CDR3 DNA reads TGTGCCACCAGTGACCCGACAGTTACTGAAGCTTTCTTT. The chain carries TRBV24-1 and TRBJ1-1; possible D gene TRBD1, 5 bases. Germline lookup yields CDR1 KGHDR and CDR2 SFDVKD. This CDR3 contains 13 residues. V gave up 4 bases and J gave up 5 bases, with 10 bases separating them.

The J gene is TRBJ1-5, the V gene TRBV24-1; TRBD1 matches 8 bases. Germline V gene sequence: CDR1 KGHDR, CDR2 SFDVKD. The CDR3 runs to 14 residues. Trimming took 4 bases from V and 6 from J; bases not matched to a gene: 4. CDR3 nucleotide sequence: TGTGCCACCAGTGACCAGGGGGCAACTCAGCCCCAGCATTTT. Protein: CATSDQGATQPQHF.

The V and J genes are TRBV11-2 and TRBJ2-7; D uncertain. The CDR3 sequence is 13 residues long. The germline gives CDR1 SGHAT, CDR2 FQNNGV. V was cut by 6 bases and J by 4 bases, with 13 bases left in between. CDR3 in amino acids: CASRSPSLYEQYF. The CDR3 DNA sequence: TGTGCCAGCAGGTCTCCGAGTCTATACGAGCAGTACTTC. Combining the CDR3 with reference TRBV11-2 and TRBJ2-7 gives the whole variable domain EAGVAQSPRYKIIEKRQSVAFWCNPISGHATLYWYQQILGQGPKLLIQFQNNGVVDDSQLPKDRFSAERLKGVDSTLKIQPAKLEDSAVYLCASRSPSLYEQYFGPGTRLTVT.

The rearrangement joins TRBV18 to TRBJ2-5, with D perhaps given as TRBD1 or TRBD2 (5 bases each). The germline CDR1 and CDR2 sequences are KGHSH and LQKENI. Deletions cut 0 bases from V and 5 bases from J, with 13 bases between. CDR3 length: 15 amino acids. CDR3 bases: TGTGCCAGCTCACCACCGGGTTGGGGGAGTGAGACCCAGTACTTC. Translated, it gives CASSPPGWGSETQYF.